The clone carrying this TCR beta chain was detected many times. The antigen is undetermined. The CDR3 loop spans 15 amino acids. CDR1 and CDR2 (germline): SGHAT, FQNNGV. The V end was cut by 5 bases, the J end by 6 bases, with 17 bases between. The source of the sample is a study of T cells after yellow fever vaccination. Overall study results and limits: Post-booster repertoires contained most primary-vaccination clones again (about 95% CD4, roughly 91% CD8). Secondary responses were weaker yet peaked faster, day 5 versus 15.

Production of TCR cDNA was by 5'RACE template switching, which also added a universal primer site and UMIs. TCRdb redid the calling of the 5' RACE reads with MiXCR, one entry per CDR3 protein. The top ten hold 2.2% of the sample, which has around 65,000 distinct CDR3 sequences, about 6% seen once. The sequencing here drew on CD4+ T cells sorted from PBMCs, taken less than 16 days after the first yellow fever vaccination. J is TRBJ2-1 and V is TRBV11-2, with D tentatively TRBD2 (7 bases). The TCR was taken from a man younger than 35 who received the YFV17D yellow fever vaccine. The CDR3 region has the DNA TGTGCCAGCAGCCCATCAGGGGCTAGCGGCAATGAGCAGTTCTTC. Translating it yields CASSPSGASGNEQFF.